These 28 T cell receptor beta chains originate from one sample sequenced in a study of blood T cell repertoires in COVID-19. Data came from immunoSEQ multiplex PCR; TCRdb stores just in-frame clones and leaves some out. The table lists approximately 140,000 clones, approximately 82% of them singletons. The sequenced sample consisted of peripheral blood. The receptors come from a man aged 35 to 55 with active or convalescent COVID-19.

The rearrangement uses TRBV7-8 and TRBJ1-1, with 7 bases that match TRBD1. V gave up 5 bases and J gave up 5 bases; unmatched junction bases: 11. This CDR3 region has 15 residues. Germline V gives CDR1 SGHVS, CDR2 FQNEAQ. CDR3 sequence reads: CASSPRTGMRTEAFF. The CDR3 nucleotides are TGTGCCAGCAGCCCGAGGACAGGCATGAGAACTGAAGCTTTCTTT.

DNA for the CDR3: TGTGCCAGCAGGGGGACACCGCAAGAGACCCAGTACTTC. Its translation is CASRGTPQETQYF. The rearrangement uses TRBV12-3 or TRBV12-4 and TRBJ2-5, with D maybe TRBD1 (6 bases). The V and J ends lost 6 bases and 2 bases respectively, with 10 bases between them. The CDR3 is 13 residues long.

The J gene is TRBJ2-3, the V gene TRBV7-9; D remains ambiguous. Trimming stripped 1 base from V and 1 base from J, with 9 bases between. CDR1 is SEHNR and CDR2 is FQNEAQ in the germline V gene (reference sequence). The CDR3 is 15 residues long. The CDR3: CASSLGPQGTDTQYF. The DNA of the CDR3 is TGTGCCAGCAGCTTAGGGCCCCAGGGCACAGATACGCAGTATTTT. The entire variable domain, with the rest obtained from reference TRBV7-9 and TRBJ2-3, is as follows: DTGVSQNPRHKITKRGQNVTFRCDPISEHNRLYWYRQTLGQGPEFLTYFQNEAQLEKSRLLSDRFSAERPKGSFSTLEIQRTEQGDSAMYLCASSLGPQGTDTQYFGPGTRLTVL.

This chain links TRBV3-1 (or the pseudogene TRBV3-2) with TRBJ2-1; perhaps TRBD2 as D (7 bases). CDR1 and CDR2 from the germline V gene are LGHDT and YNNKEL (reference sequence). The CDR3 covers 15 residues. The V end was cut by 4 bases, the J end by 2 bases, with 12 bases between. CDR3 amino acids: CASSLPGGPYNEQFF. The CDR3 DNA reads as TGTGCCAGCAGCCTACCCGGGGGGCCCTACAATGAGCAGTTCTTC.

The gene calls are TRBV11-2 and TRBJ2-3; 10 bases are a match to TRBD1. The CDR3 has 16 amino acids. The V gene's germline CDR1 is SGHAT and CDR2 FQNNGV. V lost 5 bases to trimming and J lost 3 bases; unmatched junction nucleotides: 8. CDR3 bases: TGTGCCAGCAGCGCCTGGGACAGGGGTAGAACAGATACGCAGTATTTT. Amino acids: CASSAWDRGRTDTQYF.

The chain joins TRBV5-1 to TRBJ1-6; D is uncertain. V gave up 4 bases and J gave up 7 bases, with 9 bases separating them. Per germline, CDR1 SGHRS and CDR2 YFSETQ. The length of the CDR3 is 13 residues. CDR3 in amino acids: CASSTGENSPLHF. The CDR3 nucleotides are TGCGCCAGCAGCACCGGGGAAAATTCACCCCTCCACTTT.

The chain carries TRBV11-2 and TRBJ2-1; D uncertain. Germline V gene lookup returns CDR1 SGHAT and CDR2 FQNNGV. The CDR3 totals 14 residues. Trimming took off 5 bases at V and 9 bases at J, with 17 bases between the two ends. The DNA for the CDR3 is TGTGCCAGCAGCCCGGCCCCCATAGGCGGTGAGCAGTTCTTC. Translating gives CASSPAPIGGEQFF.

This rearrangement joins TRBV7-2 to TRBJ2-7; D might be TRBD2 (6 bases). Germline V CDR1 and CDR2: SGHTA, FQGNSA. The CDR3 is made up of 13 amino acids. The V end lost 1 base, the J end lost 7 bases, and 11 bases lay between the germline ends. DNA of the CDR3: TGTGCCAGCAGCTTAGGTACGGGGAGGGAGCAGTACTTC. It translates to CASSLGTGREQYF.

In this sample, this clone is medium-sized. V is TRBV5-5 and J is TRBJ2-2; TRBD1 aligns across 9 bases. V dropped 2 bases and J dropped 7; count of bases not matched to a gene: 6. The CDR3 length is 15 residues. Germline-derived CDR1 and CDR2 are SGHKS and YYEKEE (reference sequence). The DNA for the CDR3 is TGTGCCAGCAGCTTCACAGGGGGCGATTACGGGGAGCTGTTTTTT. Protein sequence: CASSFTGGDYGELFF. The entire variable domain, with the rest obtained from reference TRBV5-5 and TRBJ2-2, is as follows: DAGVTQSPTHLIKTRGQQVTLRCSPISGHKSVSWYQQVLGQGPQFIFQYYEKEERGRGNFPDRFSARQFPNYSSELNVNALLLGDSALYLCASSFTGGDYGELFFGEGSRLTVL.

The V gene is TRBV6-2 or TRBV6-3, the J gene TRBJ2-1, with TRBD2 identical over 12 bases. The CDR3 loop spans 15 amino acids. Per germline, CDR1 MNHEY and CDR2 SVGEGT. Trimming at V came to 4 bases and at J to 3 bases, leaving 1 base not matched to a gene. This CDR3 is CASSSGLAGYNEQFF. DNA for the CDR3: TGTGCCAGCAGTTCGGGACTAGCGGGCTACAATGAGCAGTTCTTC.

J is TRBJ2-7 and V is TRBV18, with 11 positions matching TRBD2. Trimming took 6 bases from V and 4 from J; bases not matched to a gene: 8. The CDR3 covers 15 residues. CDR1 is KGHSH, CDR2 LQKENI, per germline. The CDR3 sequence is CASSVLAGGQYEQYF. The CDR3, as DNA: TGTGCCAGCTCTGTCCTAGCGGGGGGCCAGTACGAGCAGTACTTC.

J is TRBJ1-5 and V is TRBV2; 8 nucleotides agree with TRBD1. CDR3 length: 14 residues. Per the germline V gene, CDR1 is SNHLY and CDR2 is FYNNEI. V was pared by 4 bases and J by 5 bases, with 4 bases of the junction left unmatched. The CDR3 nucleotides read TGTGCCAGCAGTGTGGGACAGGTTTATCAGCCCCAGCATTTT. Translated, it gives CASSVGQVYQPQHF.

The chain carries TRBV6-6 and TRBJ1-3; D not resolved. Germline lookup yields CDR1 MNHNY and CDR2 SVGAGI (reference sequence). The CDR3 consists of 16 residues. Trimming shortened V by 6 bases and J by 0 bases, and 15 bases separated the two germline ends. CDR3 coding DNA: TGTGCCAGCAGAGAACGTGACACCAACTCTGGAAACACCATATATTTT. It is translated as CASRERDTNSGNTIYF.

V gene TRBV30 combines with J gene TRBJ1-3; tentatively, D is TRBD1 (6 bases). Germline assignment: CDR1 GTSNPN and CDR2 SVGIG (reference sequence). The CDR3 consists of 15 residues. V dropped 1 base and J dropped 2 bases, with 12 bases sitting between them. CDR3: CAWSDFGGPGNTIYF. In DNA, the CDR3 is TGTGCCTGGAGTGATTTCGGGGGGCCTGGAAACACCATATATTTT.

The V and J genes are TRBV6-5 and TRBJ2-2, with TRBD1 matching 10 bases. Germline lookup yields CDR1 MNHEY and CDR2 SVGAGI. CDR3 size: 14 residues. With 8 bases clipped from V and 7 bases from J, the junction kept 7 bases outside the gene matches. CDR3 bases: TGTGCCAGCGGGGACAGGGGAGGTGGCGGGGAGCTGTTTTTT. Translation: CASGDRGGGGELFF.

CDR3 amino acids: CASSLWVTGGALFGANVLTF. The CDR3 DNA is TGTGCCAGCAGCTTGTGGGTTACAGGGGGCGCCCTCTTTGGGGCCAACGTCCTGACTTTC. V is TRBV5-4 and J is TRBJ2-6; TRBD1 matches 9 bases. Germline V gene lookup returns CDR1 SGHNT and CDR2 YYREEE (reference sequence). This CDR3 contains 20 residues. The V segment lost 1 base and the J segment 3 bases; nucleotides outside the gene matches: 14.

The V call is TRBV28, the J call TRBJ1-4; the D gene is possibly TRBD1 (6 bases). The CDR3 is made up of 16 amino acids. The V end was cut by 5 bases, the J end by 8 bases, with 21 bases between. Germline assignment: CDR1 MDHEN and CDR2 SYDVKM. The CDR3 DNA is TGTGCCAGCAGTCAGGGGTTGGACGGGTCTCGGGAAAAACTGTTTTTT. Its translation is CASSQGLDGSREKLFF.

As DNA, the CDR3 is TGTGCCAGCAGCGTCGGGGGGCACAGCAATCAGCCCCAGCATTTT. It yields the protein CASSVGGHSNQPQHF. The J gene is TRBJ1-5, the V gene TRBV9; D is possibly TRBD1 (6 bases). Germline V gene lookup returns CDR1 SGDLS and CDR2 YYNGEE. CDR3 length: 15 amino acids. Deletions cut 2 bases from V and 1 base from J, with 10 bases between. Full variable domain (rest looked up from reference TRBV9 and TRBJ1-5): DSGVTQTPKHLITATGQRVTLRCSPRSGDLSVYWYQQSLDQGLQFLIQYYNGEERAKGNILERFSAQQFPDLHSELNLSSLELGDSALYFCASSVGGHSNQPQHFGDGTRLSIL.

CDR3 protein: CASRRASGGHNEQFF. The CDR3 DNA is TGTGCCAGCAGAAGGGCTAGCGGGGGACACAATGAGCAGTTCTTC. The chain combines TRBV9 with TRBJ2-1, with 10 bases aligning to TRBD2. J was trimmed by 5 bases and V by 5 bases; bases with no gene match: 7. Germline V gives CDR1 SGDLS, CDR2 YYNGEE. This CDR3 spans 15 amino acids.

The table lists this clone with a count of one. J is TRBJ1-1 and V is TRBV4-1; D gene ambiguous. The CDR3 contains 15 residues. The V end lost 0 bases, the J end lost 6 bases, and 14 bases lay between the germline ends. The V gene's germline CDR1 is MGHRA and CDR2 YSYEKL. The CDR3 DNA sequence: TGCGCCAGCAGCCAAGATACCTCAAGAGGCGCTGAAGCTTTCTTT. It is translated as CASSQDTSRGAEAFF.

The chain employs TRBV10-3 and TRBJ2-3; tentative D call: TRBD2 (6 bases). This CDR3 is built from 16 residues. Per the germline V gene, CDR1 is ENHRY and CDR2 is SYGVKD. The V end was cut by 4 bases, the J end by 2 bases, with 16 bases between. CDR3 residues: CAISVQVGGPTDTQYF. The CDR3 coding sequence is TGTGCCATCAGTGTTCAGGTGGGGGGTCCCACAGATACGCAGTATTTT.

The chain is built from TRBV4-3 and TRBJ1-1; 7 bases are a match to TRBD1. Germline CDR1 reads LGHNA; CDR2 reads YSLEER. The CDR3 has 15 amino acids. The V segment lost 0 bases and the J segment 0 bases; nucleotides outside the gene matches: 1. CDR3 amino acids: CASSQDTGVNTEAFF. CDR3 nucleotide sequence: TGCGCCAGCAGCCAAGATACAGGGGTGAACACTGAAGCTTTCTTT.

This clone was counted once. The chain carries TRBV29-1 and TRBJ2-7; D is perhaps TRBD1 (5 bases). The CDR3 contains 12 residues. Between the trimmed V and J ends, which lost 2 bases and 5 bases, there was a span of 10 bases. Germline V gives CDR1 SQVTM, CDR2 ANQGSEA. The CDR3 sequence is CSVERQGHEQYF. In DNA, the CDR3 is TGCAGCGTTGAAAGGCAGGGCCACGAGCAGTACTTC.

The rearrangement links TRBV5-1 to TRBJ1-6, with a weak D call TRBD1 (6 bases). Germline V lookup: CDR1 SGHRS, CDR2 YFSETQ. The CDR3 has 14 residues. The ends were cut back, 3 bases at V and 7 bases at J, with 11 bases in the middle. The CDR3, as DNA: TGCGCCAGCAGCTCAGCCGGGACAAATTCACCCCTCCACTTT. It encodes CASSSAGTNSPLHF.

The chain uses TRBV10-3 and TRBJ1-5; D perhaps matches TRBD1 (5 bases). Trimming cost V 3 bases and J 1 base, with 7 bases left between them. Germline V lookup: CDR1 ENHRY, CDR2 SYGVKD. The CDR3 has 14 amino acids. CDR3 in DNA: TGTGCCATCAGTGACGCAGGGAGCAATCAGCCCCAGCATTTT. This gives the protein CAISDAGSNQPQHF.

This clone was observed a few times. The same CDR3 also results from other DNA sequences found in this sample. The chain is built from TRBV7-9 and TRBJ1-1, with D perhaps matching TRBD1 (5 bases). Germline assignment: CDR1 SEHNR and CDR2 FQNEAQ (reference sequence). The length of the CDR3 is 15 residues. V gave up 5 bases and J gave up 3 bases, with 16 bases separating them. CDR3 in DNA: TGTGCCAGCAGCCCCGCGGGGGGAGTTGACACTGAAGCTTTCTTT. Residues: CASSPAGGVDTEAFF.

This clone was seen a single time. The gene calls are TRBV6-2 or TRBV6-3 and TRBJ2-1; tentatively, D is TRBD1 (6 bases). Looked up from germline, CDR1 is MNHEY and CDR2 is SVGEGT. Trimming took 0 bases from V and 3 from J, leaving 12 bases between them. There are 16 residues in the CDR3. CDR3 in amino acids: CASSYSRQDNYNEQFF. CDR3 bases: TGTGCCAGCAGTTACTCGAGACAGGACAACTACAATGAGCAGTTCTTC.

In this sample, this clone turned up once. The DNA of the CDR3 is TGTGCCAGCAGACAGGGGCCTTCAGGGGCCAACGTCCTGACTTTC. Translation: CASRQGPSGANVLTF. V usage is TRBV6-5 and J usage is TRBJ2-6, with 7 bases aligning to TRBD1. This CDR3 region has 15 residues. With V trimmed by 6 bases and J by 4 bases, 6 bases remained unmatched. CDR1 and CDR2 from the germline V gene are MNHEY and SVGAGI.